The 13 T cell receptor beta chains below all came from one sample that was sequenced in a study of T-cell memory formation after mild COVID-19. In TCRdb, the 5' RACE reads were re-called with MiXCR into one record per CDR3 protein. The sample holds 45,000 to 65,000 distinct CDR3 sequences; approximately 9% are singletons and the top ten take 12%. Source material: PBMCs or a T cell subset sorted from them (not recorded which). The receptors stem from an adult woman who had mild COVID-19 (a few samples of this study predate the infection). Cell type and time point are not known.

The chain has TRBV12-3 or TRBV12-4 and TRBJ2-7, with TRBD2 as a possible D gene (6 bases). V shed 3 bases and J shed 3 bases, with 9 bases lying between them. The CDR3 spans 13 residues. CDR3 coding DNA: TGTGCCAGCAGTTTGTGGCGGGACTACGAGCAGTACTTC. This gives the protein CASSLWRDYEQYF.

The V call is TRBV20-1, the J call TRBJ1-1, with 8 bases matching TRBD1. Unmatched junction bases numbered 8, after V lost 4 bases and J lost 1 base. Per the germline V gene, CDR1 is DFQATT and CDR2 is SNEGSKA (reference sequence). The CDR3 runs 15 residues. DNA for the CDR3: TGCAGTGCTATATATGACAGGGGAGGGAACACTGAAGCTTTCTTT. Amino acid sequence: CSAIYDRGGNTEAFF.

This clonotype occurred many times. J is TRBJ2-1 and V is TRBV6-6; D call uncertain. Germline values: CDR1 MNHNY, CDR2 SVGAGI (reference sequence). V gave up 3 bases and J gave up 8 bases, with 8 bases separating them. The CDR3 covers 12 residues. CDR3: CASSYIRDEQFF. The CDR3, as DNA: TGTGCCAGCAGTTATATCCGGGATGAGCAGTTCTTC.

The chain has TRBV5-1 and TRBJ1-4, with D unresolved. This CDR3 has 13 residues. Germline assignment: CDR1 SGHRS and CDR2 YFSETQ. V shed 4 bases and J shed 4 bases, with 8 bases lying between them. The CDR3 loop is CASSEGYNEKLFF. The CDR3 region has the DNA TGCGCCAGCAGCGAGGGCTATAATGAAAAACTGTTTTTT.

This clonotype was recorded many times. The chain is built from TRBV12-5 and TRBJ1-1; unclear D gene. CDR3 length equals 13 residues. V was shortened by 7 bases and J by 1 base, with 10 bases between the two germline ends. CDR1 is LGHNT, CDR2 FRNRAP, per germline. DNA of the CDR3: TGTGCTAGTGCCCTGGGGTGGAACACTGAAGCTTTCTTT. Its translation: CASALGWNTEAFF.

The CDR3 DNA is TGTGCCAGCAGCTTAGGCGGAAGTATGTCAGAGACCCAGTACTTC. Amino acid sequence: CASSLGGSMSETQYF. The rearrangement uses TRBV7-2 and TRBJ2-5; D call uncertain. The CDR3 sequence is 15 residues long. Per germline, CDR1 SGHTA and CDR2 FQGNSA. Trimming left V 1 base short and J 4 bases short, with 13 bases between.

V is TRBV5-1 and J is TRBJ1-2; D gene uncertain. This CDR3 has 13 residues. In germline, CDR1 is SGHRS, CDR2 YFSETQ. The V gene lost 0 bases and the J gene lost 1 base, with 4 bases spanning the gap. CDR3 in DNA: TGCGCCAGCAGCTTGGGACATAACTATGGCTACACCTTC. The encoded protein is CASSLGHNYGYTF.

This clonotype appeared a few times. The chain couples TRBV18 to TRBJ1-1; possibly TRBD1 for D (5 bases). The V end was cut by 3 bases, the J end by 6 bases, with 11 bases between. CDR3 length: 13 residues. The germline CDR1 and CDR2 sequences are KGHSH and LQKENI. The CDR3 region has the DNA TGTGCCAGCTCACCTTCACCGGGGGCTGAAGCTTTCTTT. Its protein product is CASSPSPGAEAFF.

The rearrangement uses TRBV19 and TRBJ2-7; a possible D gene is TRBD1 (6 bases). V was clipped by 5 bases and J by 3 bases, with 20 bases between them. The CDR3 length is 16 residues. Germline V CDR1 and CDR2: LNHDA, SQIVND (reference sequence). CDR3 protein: CASSALTGQLVYEQYF. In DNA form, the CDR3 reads TGTGCCAGTAGTGCGCTTACCGGACAGTTAGTCTACGAGCAGTACTTC.

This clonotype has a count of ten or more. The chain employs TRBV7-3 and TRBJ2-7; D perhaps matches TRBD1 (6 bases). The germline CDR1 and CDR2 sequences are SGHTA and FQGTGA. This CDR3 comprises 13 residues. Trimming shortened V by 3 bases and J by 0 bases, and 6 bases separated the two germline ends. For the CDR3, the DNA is TGTGCCAGCAGCTTCAGGGGCTCCTACGAGCAGTACTTC. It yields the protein CASSFRGSYEQYF.

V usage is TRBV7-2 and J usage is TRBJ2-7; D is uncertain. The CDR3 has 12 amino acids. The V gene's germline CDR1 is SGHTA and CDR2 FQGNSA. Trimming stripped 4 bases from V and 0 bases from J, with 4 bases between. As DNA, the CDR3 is TGTGCCAGCAGCTCGATCTCCTACGAGCAGTACTTC. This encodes CASSSISYEQYF.

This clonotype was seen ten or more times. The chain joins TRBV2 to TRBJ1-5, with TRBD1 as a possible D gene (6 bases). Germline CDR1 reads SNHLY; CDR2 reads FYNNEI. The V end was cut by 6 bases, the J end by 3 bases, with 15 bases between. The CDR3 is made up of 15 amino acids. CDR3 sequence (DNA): TGTGCCAGCAGCGGTACAGGGATGGCCAATCAGCCCCAGCATTTT. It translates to CASSGTGMANQPQHF.

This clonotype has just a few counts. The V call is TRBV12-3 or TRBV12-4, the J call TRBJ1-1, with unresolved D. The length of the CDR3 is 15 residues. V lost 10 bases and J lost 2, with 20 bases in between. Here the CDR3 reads CATKGLRLGNTEAFF. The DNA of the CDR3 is TGTGCCACCAAGGGATTGCGACTCGGTAACACTGAAGCTTTCTTT.